This is a list of T cell receptor beta chains from one sample in a study of blood T cell repertoires in COVID-19. Here immunoSEQ multiplex PCR was the method, and the copy in TCRdb shows in-frame clones only, minus some. The sample has roughly 14,000 clones, approximately 84% seen once. The sequencing sample was made of peripheral blood. The receptors derive from a human donor in a cohort sampled during active COVID-19. Both conserved end residues are part of each CDR3. D genes are given only for firm matches. Clone sizes are given selectively: once, few, many, or a class where the clone is expanded.

V gene	J gene	clone size	D gene	CDR3 protein	CDR3 DNA
TRBV7-9	TRBJ2-1	few	TRBD1	CASRPLYGTGAGNEQFF	TGTGCCAGCAGACCTCTTTACGGGACAGGAGCTGGCAATGAGCAGTTCTTC
TRBV2	TRBJ1-1	.	.	CASSEAGGEMNTEAFF	TGTGCCAGCAGTGAAGCTGGGGGGGAAATGAACACTGAAGCTTTCTTT
TRBV15	TRBJ2-2	.	TRBD2	CATSRDAAGGYTGELFF	TGTGCCACCAGCAGAGATGCGGCGGGGGGGTACACCGGGGAGCTGTTTTTT
TRBV7-9	TRBJ1-1	.	TRBD1	CASSTQGDTEAFF	TGTGCCAGCAGCACACAGGGGGACACTGAAGCTTTCTTT
TRBV7-8	TRBJ1-5	medium-sized	.	CASSPLRGAGQPQHF	TGTGCCAGCAGCCCTCTCCGGGGGGCGGGACAGCCCCAGCATTTT
TRBV6-6	TRBJ2-7	medium-sized	.	CAAIGSTYEQYF	TGTGCCGCTATCGGGAGTACGTACGAGCAGTACTTC
TRBV7-9	TRBJ2-7	few	.	CASSHLYTDEQYF	TGTGCCAGCAGCCACCTTTATACGGACGAGCAGTACTTC
TRBV4-2	TRBJ1-1	.	.	CASSPTVGQNTEAFF	TGTGCCAGCAGCCCAACGGTCGGACAGAACACTGAAGCTTTCTTT
TRBV11-3	TRBJ2-3	.	TRBD2	CASSRGGEADTQYF	TGTGCCAGCAGCCGGGGGGGTGAGGCAGATACGCAGTATTTT
TRBV18	TRBJ1-4	.	.	CASSPQGQGNEKLFF	TGTGCCAGCTCACCACAGGGGCAGGGCAATGAAAAACTGTTTTTT
TRBV7-3	TRBJ1-1	.	.	CASSLAHGLSTEAFF	TGTGCCAGCAGCCTCGCTCACGGACTGAGCACTGAAGCTTTCTTT
TRBV10-3	TRBJ2-1	large	TRBD1	CAIRTGTDNEQFF	TGTGCCATCAGGACCGGGACAGACAATGAGCAGTTCTTC
TRBV9	TRBJ2-1	.	TRBD2	CASSVGTSGNYNEQFF	TGTGCCAGCAGCGTGGGGACTAGCGGGAACTACAATGAGCAGTTCTTC
TRBV9	TRBJ2-2	.	.	CASSDRRQSTYTGELFF	TGTGCCAGCAGCGACCGAAGACAGTCAACTTACACCGGGGAGCTGTTTTTT
TRBV14	TRBJ1-2	.	.	CASSHMTAVYGYTF	TGTGCCAGCAGCCACATGACAGCCGTGTATGGCTACACCTTC
TRBV6-5	TRBJ1-1	.	TRBD1	CASRSQTGMNTEAFF	TGTGCCAGCAGGTCCCAGACAGGGATGAACACTGAAGCTTTCTTT
TRBV24-1	TRBJ2-1	.	.	CATSDFTRSHEQFF	TGTGCCACCAGTGATTTCACCCGTAGCCATGAGCAGTTCTTC
TRBV12-3/TRBV12-4	TRBJ1-1	.	.	CASSLVQVPEAFF	TGTGCCAGCAGTTTAGTACAAGTCCCTGAAGCTTTCTTT
TRBV2	TRBJ2-5	.	TRBD2	CASSFSGGASETQYF	TGTGCCAGCAGTTTTAGCGGGGGGGCCTCCGAGACCCAGTACTTC
TRBV6-5	TRBJ2-5	.	.	CASSLNSGETQYF	TGTGCCAGCAGTTTAAATAGCGGTGAGACCCAGTACTTC
TRBV4-3	TRBJ2-3	once	.	CASSQDRSDTQYF	TGCGCCAGCAGCCAAGATCGGTCAGATACGCAGTATTTT
TRBV5-6	TRBJ2-2	.	.	CASSFSPGFDTGELFF	TGTGCCAGCAGCTTCTCACCCGGGTTCGACACCGGGGAGCTGTTTTTT